This T cell receptor beta chain was identified in a study of cytomegalovirus exposure and HLA in healthy donors (dated by TCRdb to 2016 to 2017). Looking at the study overall: According to an earlier analysis of a few hundred of the donors, 200 million or so T cells yielded 90 million to 130 million unique TCR beta sequences and around 300 Gb of sequence data. An early release that covered fewer than 800 HLA-typed donors contained around 330 gigabases of sequencing data and approximately 85 million unique TCR sequences. Of the roughly 400 genotyped donors, 81% fell in the genetic ancestry cluster associated with self-reported Caucasian donors. The study aimed to test whether signatures of past pathogen exposure could be identified by cataloging public T cell receptors. Using immunosequencing, the study profiled T cell repertoires from about 620 subjects and related those repertoires to cytomegalovirus serostatus. A separate validation cohort of some 130 different subjects was used in addition to the roughly 670-subject first cohort. To predict cytomegalovirus infection status, the study combined high-throughput TCR immunosequencing, statistical association of individual TCRs with disease status, and machine learning. A later analysis re-analyzed previously published TCR beta repertoires from 660 or so donors and added high-resolution HLA genotyping to study TCR occurrence patterns. The later analysis used no new phenotypic data to find candidate immune exposures, relying instead on TCR beta sequences and their occurrence across donors. An earlier analysis of roughly 600 of the donors used high-throughput TCR beta sequencing to judge whether each TCR beta V gene segment behaved as functional or pseudogenic. Donor age, sex, ethnicity and CMV serostatus were compiled together with the repertoire data. In a later genetic analysis, genome-wide SNP genotypes for about 65% of the roughly 700 donors were used, and that subset was treated as a discovery cohort. Every discovery cohort repertoire had been produced on one sequencing platform. HLA typing included class I and class II loci at four-digit resolution. Typing coverage differed by locus: A, B, C, DRB1 and DQB1 were typed in about 620-640 donors, DQA1 in around 500, DPA1 in some 610, and DPB1 in roughly 470. A handful of DR-DQ haplotypes were handled as single units for association and clustering because linkage in the cohort was strong. Across roughly 420 genotyped donors of the cohort, an average of roughly 200,000 unique TCR beta nucleotide sequences per donor were sequenced, and approximately 17% of those sequences were non-productive. The investigation overall reported the following: In both the original and validation cohorts, the classifier was reported to diagnose cytomegalovirus status with high specificity and sensitivity. Most TCR sequences were observed very rarely across donors, whereas some public TCRs were present in many individuals. The cohort was sequenced for TCR beta chains only, and without alpha or paired-chain data the features that could be detected were limited. It was suggested by the authors that the approach could potentially be generalized to other disease states and immunological phenotypes. In a later genetic analysis, a missense DCLRE1C variant was associated with V-gene and J-gene trimming of TCR beta chains, and the association was replicated in an independent cohort. The only immune exposure information available for the cohort was CMV serostatus. A further reported finding was that TCR beta sequences accurately predicted the HLA-A and HLA-B alleles for most subjects in the first cohort. In a later analysis, several top co-occurrence clusters were reported to appear linked to parvovirus B19, influenza, CMV and Epstein-Barr virus. Because HLA typing was unavailable for some donors at each locus, only the typed subset was used in association tests. Roughly uniform sequencing depth across donors was assumed in presence/absence analyses, although this assumption may not hold. In a later genetic analysis, fewer N-insertions in productive TCRs were reported among donors in an Asian-associated ancestry cluster than the roughly 640-donor mean. The study gave a list of more than 150 TCR beta chains associated with cytomegalovirus. A cluster of highly shared sequence variants was judged likely to be a technical artifact of the sequencing pipeline. Compared with equally common non-associated chains, HLA-associated TCR beta chains in a later analysis were more clonally expanded and had lower generation probabilities. A few of the identified cytomegalovirus-associated TCR beta chains were confirmed in vitro to be specific for cytomegalovirus antigens. When HLA alleles, especially DR and DQ, strongly co-occurred, TCR associations were difficult to assign to individual alleles. According to a later analysis, most CMV-associated TCR beta chains appeared to be HLA-restricted, and the HLA associations seemed to be driven largely by CMV exposure. Because counts were too low, some 16 rarely observed V segments, including chromosome 9 orphons, were excluded from the earlier analysis of some 540 of the donors. In an earlier analysis of under 600 of the donors, most TCR beta V segments were observed in productive rearrangements about 90% or about 30% of the time, broadly matching IMGT annotations. Specific HLA alleles were associated with 15,000 to 20,000 TCR beta sequences at a false discovery rate of 0.05 in a later analysis. Linkage disequilibrium might explain the correlated functional status among segregating V segments, but an unknown experimental factor could not be ruled out. A later analysis found that TCR association rates varied across HLA loci, with DRB1 alleles showing the most associated TCRs and HLA-C alleles the fewest.

The cohort comprised around 700 healthy bone marrow donors. Cohort members were all nominally healthy when sampled, although unrecorded immune exposures were likely present. The donor tested CMV seropositive and was one of the 289 seropositive cohort members. Each donor provided a peripheral blood sample, and peripheral blood mononuclear cells were used for TCR beta sequencing. Genomic DNA was extracted from the blood cell samples with the Qiagen DNeasy Blood Extraction Kit. This clone was seen a few times. This receptor's antigen is unknown. There are no base qualities to consult, and no much larger clone falls within one base. The library was prepared using the immunoSEQ multiplex PCR assay. For the multiplex PCR, a mixture combining 60 forward primers for TCR Vbeta segments and 13 reverse primers for TCR Jbeta segments was used. The CDR3 region of rearranged TCR beta genes was amplified from genomic DNA with a multiplex PCR assay. The Illumina HiSeq System was used to sequence the amplified TCR beta libraries as 87-base-pair reads. Under the source paper's analysis protocol: In a later analysis, tens of millions of unique TCR beta chains were counted across the 666 repertoires, and around 10 million of these chains were shared by at least two donors. To remove PCR and sequencing errors, raw reads were error-corrected and collapsed into unique sequences using a nearest-neighbor algorithm that merged closely related sequences. V, D and J gene segments were assigned by aligning CDR3 sequences to IMGT reference sequences. Each retained sequence needed at least a six-nucleotide match to both a V gene segment and a J gene segment. Rearrangements were called productive when the CDR3 lacked stop codons and stayed in frame with V and J; all others were non-productive. CDR3 was defined by IMGT convention, running from the second conserved V-encoded cysteine to the conserved J-encoded phenylalanine. Sequences without an unambiguous match to a single V gene segment were excluded from the earlier analysis of several hundred of the donors. An earlier analysis of fewer than 750 of the donors called V segments functional above 56.7% productive rearrangements and segregating when the between-donor standard deviation exceeded 5%. A statistical classification framework was developed to diagnose cytomegalovirus status using the catalog of TCR beta chain sequences. In a later analysis, TCR nucleotide sequences were compared against IMGT/GENE-DB human TR gene sequences so that V and J genes could be assigned. Using the TCRdist pipeline, a later analysis assigned CDR3 sequences along with most-parsimonious VDJ recombination scenarios. In a later analysis, each TCR beta chain was defined by its CDR3 amino acid sequence together with its V-gene family, and reads lacking a unique V-gene family were excluded. As a way to deal with suspected cross-contamination and a sequencing artifact, a later analysis dropped roughly 600 nucleotide sequences that were highly shared and had low generation probability. In a later analysis, a clonal expansion index for each public chain was calculated from normalized within-repertoire ranks of inferred template counts. A later analysis computed generation probabilities with a VDJ recombination model fitted to out-of-frame rearrangements, and checked the results against IGoR. In a later analysis, hypergeometric tests were used to score TCR-TCR, TCR-HLA and TCR-CMV co-occurrence, with a repertoire-size bias correction applied to TCR pairs. False discovery rates were estimated in a later analysis by permuting HLA or CMV assignments 20 times. In a later analysis, co-occurring TCRs were grouped with DBSCAN, and TCRdist sequence similarity was added when clustering was performed within HLA-allele-positive subsets. Repertoires with fewer than 30,000 or more than 120,000 public chains, plus five repertoires with anomalous nucleotide sharing, were excluded from co-occurrence clustering. What TCRdb holds here is the immuneACCESS table cut down to in-frame rearrangements. Part of the clones is not present; checked against another copy, under half of the missing clones reflect an unresolved V gene, and the others are unexplained. That table furnishes V, J and clone size, whereas the DNA furnished D and trimming. This sample is represented by about 150,000 clones; 55% to 75% of them were singletons. Clones ranked in the top ten supply approximately 6.6% of the sample.

The sequence came from a woman aged 55-69 years in good health and CMV-seropositive. What was sequenced was PBMCs.

The DNA reads TGTGCCAGCAGCCAACTAGCGCCCGGGGCCTACAATGAGCAGTTCTTC. This encodes CASSQLAPGAYNEQFF. The sequence joins TRBV28 to TRBJ2-1; 7 central nucleotides agree with TRBD2. Looking up the germline V gene yields CDR1 MDHEN and CDR2 SYDVKM. The V end gives up 6 bases and the J end 2 bases, leaving 10 bases in the junction not matched to a gene. The CDR3 covers 16 residues, taking in both the cysteine and the phenylalanine. Of all the DNA, just the CDR3 is kept, 48 bases in frame from base 1.